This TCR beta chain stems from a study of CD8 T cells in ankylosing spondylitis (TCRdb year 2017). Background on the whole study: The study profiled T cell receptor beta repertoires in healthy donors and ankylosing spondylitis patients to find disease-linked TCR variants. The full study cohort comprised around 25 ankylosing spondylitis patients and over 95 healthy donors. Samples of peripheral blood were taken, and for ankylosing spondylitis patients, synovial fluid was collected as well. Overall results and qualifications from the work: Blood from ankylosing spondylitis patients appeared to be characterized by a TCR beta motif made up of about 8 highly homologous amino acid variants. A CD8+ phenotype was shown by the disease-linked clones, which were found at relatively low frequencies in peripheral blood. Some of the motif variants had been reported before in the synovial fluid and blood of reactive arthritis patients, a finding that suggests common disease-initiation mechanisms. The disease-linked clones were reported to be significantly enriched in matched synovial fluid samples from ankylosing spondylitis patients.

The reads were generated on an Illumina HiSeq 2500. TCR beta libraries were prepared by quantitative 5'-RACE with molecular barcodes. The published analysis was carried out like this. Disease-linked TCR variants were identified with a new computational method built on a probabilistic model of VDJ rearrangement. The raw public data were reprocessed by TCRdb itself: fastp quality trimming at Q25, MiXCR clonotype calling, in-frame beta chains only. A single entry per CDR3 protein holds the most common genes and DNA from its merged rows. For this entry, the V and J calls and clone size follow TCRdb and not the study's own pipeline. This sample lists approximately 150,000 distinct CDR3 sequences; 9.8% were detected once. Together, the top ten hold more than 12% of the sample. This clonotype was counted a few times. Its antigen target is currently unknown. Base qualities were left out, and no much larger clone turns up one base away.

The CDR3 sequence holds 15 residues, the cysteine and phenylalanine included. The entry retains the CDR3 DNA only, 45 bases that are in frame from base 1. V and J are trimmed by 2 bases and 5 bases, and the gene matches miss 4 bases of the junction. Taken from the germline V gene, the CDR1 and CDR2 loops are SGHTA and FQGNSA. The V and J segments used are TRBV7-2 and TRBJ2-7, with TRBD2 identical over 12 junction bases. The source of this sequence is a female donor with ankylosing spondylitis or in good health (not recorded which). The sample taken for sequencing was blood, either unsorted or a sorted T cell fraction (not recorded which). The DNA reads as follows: TGTGCCAGCAGCTTAAGACTAGCGGGAGAGGACGAGCAGTACTTC. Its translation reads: CASSLRLAGEDEQYF.